A selection of T cell receptor beta chains follows, all from one sample in a study of cytomegalovirus exposure and HLA in healthy donors. TCRdb's table, derived via immunoSEQ multiplex PCR, lists solely in-frame clones and lacks some. The data contain some 120,000 clones, approximately 80% of them singletons. Sequenced material: PBMCs. These receptors came from a man in his forties or fifties in good health and CMV-seropositive. The CDR3 runs from the conserved cysteine through the conserved F or W. D genes are given only for firm matches. The size field is filled for only some rows; it gives once, few, many or a size class.

>TRBV7-2|-|TRBJ2-7|-
TGTGCCAGCAGCTTAGGGCCCGCGGCGCCAAACTTC
CASSLGPAAPNF
>TRBV15|-|TRBJ1-2|TRBD1
TGTGCCACCAGCAGAGAAGGAATTGGACAGGGTGACTACGGCTACACCTTC
CATSREGIGQGDYGYTF
>TRBV7-3|-|TRBJ1-6|-
TGTGCCAGCAGCCGTGAGGGTAATTCACCCCTCCACTTT
CASSREGNSPLHF
>TRBV9|-|TRBJ1-6|TRBD1
TGTGCCAGCAGCCCACACCTAACCGGGACAGGGGGCGTTGGAATAAATTCACCCCTCCACTTT
CASSPHLTGTGGVGINSPLHF
>TRBV5-1|-|TRBJ1-6|TRBD1
TGCGCCAGCAGCTTGGGACAGGGGGAGGTTAATTCACCCCTCCACTTT
CASSLGQGEVNSPLHF
>TRBV7-8|-|TRBJ2-5|TRBD2
TGTGCCAGCAGCTTAGAACTAGCGGGGCAGACCCAGTACTTC
CASSLELAGQTQYF
>TRBV7-2|once|TRBJ1-2|-
TGTGCCAGCAGCTTAAAACAGAACTATGGCTACACCTTC
CASSLKQNYGYTF
>TRBV5-6|-|TRBJ2-5|TRBD1
TGTGCCAGCAGCTTGTTCAGGGGGTCGGAGACCCAGTACTTC
CASSLFRGSETQYF
>TRBV14|few|TRBJ2-2|-
TGTGCCAGCAGCCAAGGAGCAGGTTGGCGGGAGCTGTTTTTT
CASSQGAGWRELFF
>TRBV21-1|-|TRBJ2-3|-
TGTGCCAGCAGCAAAAGGGACAGGGGGTCGGGAGATACGCAGTATTTT
CASSKRDRGSGDTQYF
>TRBV28|-|TRBJ1-5|TRBD1
TGTGCCAGCAGTCGACAGGGAATGGGGAATCAGCCCCAGCATTTT
CASSRQGMGNQPQHF
>TRBV4-1|few|TRBJ2-3|-
TGCGCCAGCAGCCAAGGGGGGACACTGAGCACAGATACGCAGTATTTT
CASSQGGTLSTDTQYF
>TRBV30|-|TRBJ1-3|-
TGTGCCTGGGATCAGGGGAGCTCTGGAAACACCATATATTTT
CAWDQGSSGNTIYF
>TRBV7-2|-|TRBJ2-5|TRBD1
TGTGCCAGCAGCCAAAGTCGGACAGGGAAACAAGAGACCCAGTACTTC
CASSQSRTGKQETQYF
>TRBV5-5|-|TRBJ2-1|TRBD2
TGTGCCACCCATCGGGGGGAGGGTGAGCAGTTCTTC
CATHRGEGEQFF
>TRBV7-2|-|TRBJ2-5|TRBD2
TGTGCCACTCGAGGACTAGCGGGGCAAGAGACCCAGTACTTC
CATRGLAGQETQYF
>TRBV28|-|TRBJ1-6|-
TGTGCCAGCAGTTTATGGAGCCAGAGGGATTCACCCCTCCACTTT
CASSLWSQRDSPLHF
>TRBV5-1|few|TRBJ2-5|-
TGCGCCAGCAGCCCCCCTGAAGAGACCCAGTACTTC
CASSPPEETQYF
>TRBV28|-|TRBJ1-5|-
TGTGCCAGCAGTCTGGTCTCGGGAGGCAATCAGCCCCAGCATTTT
CASSLVSGGNQPQHF
>TRBV27|-|TRBJ1-5|TRBD1
TGTGCCAGCAGTGGGGACAGGGCCCTCAATCAGCCCCAGCATTTT
CASSGDRALNQPQHF